Below are 10 T cell receptor beta chains sequenced from a single sample in a study of early stage breast cancer tumors. Clones were read by immunoSEQ multiplex PCR, and TCRdb kept only the in-frame ones, dropping some. Counted here are about 5,400 clones, 60% to 80% occurring once; the ten biggest clones make up 9.4%. The sample consisted of breast tumor tissue. The receptors originated from a person between 55 and 69 years old with breast cancer.

This clone has just a few counts. The rearrangement uses TRBV2 and TRBJ1-1; D uncertain. The CDR3 totals 15 residues. The germline V gene has CDR1 SNHLY and CDR2 FYNNEI. Trimming pared 2 bases from V and 0 bases from J, leaving 10 bases between. CDR3 nucleotide sequence: TGTGCCAGCAGTGAAAATCGTGCAGTGAACACTGAAGCTTTCTTT. Its protein is CASSENRAVNTEAFF.

The genes are TRBV6-1 and TRBJ1-4, with TRBD1 matching 10 bases. The germline V gene has CDR1 MNHNS and CDR2 SASEGT. Losses at the gene ends were 4 bases for V and 8 bases for J; bases not matched to a gene: 4. CDR3 size: 14 residues. The CDR3 reads CASSVGQGSEKLFF. The CDR3 DNA follows: TGTGCCAGCAGTGTGGGACAGGGGAGCGAAAAACTGTTTTTT.

The chain has TRBV30 and TRBJ1-1; no clear D. Trimming took 5 bases from V and 2 from J, leaving 15 bases between them. The germline V gene encodes CDR1 GTSNPN and CDR2 SVGIG (reference sequence). The CDR3 extends over 14 amino acids. The CDR3 loop reads CAWQRAVQNTEAFF. DNA of the CDR3: TGTGCCTGGCAGAGGGCTGTACAAAACACTGAAGCTTTCTTT.

The chain is built from TRBV18 and TRBJ2-7; D may be TRBD1 (5 bases). Germline assignment: CDR1 KGHSH and CDR2 LQKENI. There are 14 residues in the CDR3. The V and J ends lost 2 bases and 2 bases respectively, with 10 bases between them. This CDR3 reads CASSPAGRPYEQYF. The CDR3 DNA is TGTGCCAGCTCACCAGCAGGGCGTCCCTACGAGCAGTACTTC.

This sequence joins TRBV15 and TRBJ2-2; maybe TRBD1 (6 bases). The CDR3 has 17 residues. CDR1 and CDR2 (germline): LNHNV, YYDKDF (reference sequence). V gave up 1 base and J gave up 7 bases, with 19 bases separating them. The CDR3: CATSRGSGGSSVGELFF. The CDR3 DNA sequence: TGTGCCACCAGCAGAGGCAGTGGGGGCTCGTCTGTCGGGGAGCTGTTTTTT.

The chain combines TRBV19 with TRBJ2-1; D unresolved. Per germline, CDR1 LNHDA and CDR2 SQIVND (reference sequence). V gave up 3 bases and J gave up 6 bases, with 15 bases separating them. There are 15 residues in the CDR3. CDR3 region: CASSIGPVVINEQFF. CDR3 sequence (DNA): TGTGCCAGTAGTATTGGGCCAGTCGTAATCAATGAGCAGTTCTTC. The complete variable domain, with remaining parts taken from reference TRBV19 and TRBJ2-1, reads DGGITQSPKYLFRKEGQNVTLSCEQNLNHDAMYWYRQDPGQGLRLIYYSQIVNDFQKGDIAEGYSVSREKKESFPLTVTSAQKNPTAFYLCASSIGPVVINEQFFGPGTRLTVL.

This clone was counted a few times. V gene TRBV18 combines with J gene TRBJ1-3; a possible D gene is TRBD1 (5 bases). CDR1 is KGHSH, CDR2 LQKENI, per germline. The CDR3 contains 13 residues. The V gene lost 6 bases and the J gene lost 4 bases, with 10 bases spanning the gap. The CDR3 is CASSMTDGNTIYF. CDR3 in DNA: TGTGCCAGCTCCATGACAGACGGAAACACCATATATTTT.

The rearrangement links TRBV7-9 to TRBJ2-1; 15 positions agree with TRBD2. The CDR3 contains 17 residues. Looked up from germline, CDR1 is SEHNR and CDR2 is FQNEAQ (reference sequence). Trimming removed 0 bases from V and 14 bases from J; junction bases left unmatched: 11. The CDR3 DNA reads TGTGCCAGCAGCTTAGCTATCCCGGGACTAGCGGGGGGTTTGGAGTTCTTC. Translating it yields CASSLAIPGLAGGLEFF.

The chain links TRBV7-2 to TRBJ1-1; 10 positions agree with TRBD1. CDR1 is SGHTA, CDR2 FQGNSA, per germline. Unmatched junction bases numbered 2, after V lost 3 bases and J lost 1 base. This CDR3 is 15 amino acids long. The DNA of the CDR3 is TGTGCCAGCAGCTTCCGGACAGGGGGGAACACTGAAGCTTTCTTT. This codes for CASSFRTGGNTEAFF.

This rearrangement joins TRBV25-1 to TRBJ1-2, with D uncertain. The V end was cut by 2 bases, the J end by 2 bases, with 12 bases between. Germline V gene lookup returns CDR1 MGHDK and CDR2 SYGVNS. The CDR3 spans 15 residues. In DNA, the CDR3 is TGTGCCAGCAGTGAAATGGGAAGATACAACTATGGCTACACCTTC. Amino acid sequence: CASSEMGRYNYGYTF.